Listed below are T cell receptor beta chains from one sample, sequenced in a study of CD8 T cells in ankylosing spondylitis. TCRdb reprocessed the 5' RACE reads via MiXCR and lists one record per CDR3 protein. The data hold over 75,000 distinct CDR3 sequences, with about 8.8% observed a single time. The sample taken for sequencing was blood, either unsorted or a sorted T cell fraction (not recorded which). These receptors were taken from a male donor with ankylosing spondylitis or in good health (not recorded which). Both conserved end residues are part of each CDR3. The D gene is left open where the match is weak. For some rows the clone size is stated as once, few or many, or as a class when expanded; others skip it.

cdr3_length,j_call,d_call,v_call,clone_size,cdr3_aa,cdr3_nt
14,TRBJ2-3,TRBD1,TRBV6-2/TRBV6-3,many,CASSPGQGGDTQYF,TGTGCCAGCAGTCCGGGACAGGGTGGAGATACGCAGTATTTT
15,TRBJ2-1,TRBD2,TRBV20-1,NA,CSARELAGGNNEQFF,TGCAGTGCTAGAGAACTAGCGGGGGGGAACAATGAGCAGTTCTTC
15,TRBJ2-3,NA,TRBV20-1,many,CSALTGGLGENTQYF,TGCAGTGCTCTCACCGGAGGGCTTGGCGAAAATACGCAGTATTTT
14,TRBJ2-5,NA,TRBV7-9,NA,CASSSDSAQETQYF,TGTGCCAGCAGCTCTGATAGCGCACAAGAGACCCAGTACTTC
15,TRBJ2-1,TRBD2,TRBV20-1,many,CSAGTPSGGAHEQFF,TGCAGTGCTGGGACTCCTAGCGGGGGGGCCCATGAGCAGTTCTTC
16,TRBJ2-1,NA,TRBV4-1,NA,CASSHVGRRSYNEQFF,TGCGCCAGCAGCCATGTCGGGCGTCGCTCCTACAATGAGCAGTTCTTC
11,TRBJ1-2,TRBD1,TRBV20-1,many,CSAKGQGGYTF,TGCAGTGCCAAAGGACAGGGTGGCTACACCTTC
13,TRBJ2-7,NA,TRBV20-1,many,CSARVLQGSEQYF,TGCAGTGCTAGAGTCCTCCAGGGAAGCGAGCAGTACTTC
16,TRBJ2-3,TRBD2,TRBV14,few,CASSRGGGRYTDTQYF,TGTGCCAGCAGCCGAGGCGGGGGGCGATACACAGATACGCAGTATTTT
12,TRBJ1-6,NA,TRBV28,many,CASSSQGKPLHF,TGTGCCAGCAGCTCACAGGGAAAACCCCTCCACTTT
17,TRBJ2-6,NA,TRBV4-2,many,CASSQNTLNSGANVLTF,TGTGCCAGCAGCCAGAACACCTTAAACTCTGGGGCCAACGTCCTGACTTTC
15,TRBJ2-1,TRBD1,TRBV5-6,many,CASSLVGQGNYEQFF,TGTGCCAGCAGCTTGGTCGGACAGGGGAATTATGAGCAGTTCTTC
17,TRBJ2-1,NA,TRBV6-1,many,CASSFIAGLSSYNEQFF,TGTGCCAGCAGCTTCATCGCGGGACTGTCCTCCTACAATGAGCAGTTCTTC
13,TRBJ2-5,NA,TRBV5-1,NA,CASSPGPEETQYF,TGCGCCAGCAGCCCGGGACCCGAAGAGACCCAGTACTTC
13,TRBJ1-1,NA,TRBV2,NA,CASSEVRNTEAFF,TGTGCCAGCAGTGAAGTCCGGAACACTGAAGCTTTCTTT
17,TRBJ1-1,TRBD1,TRBV5-1,many,CASSFFSLRDRGTEAFF,TGCGCCAGCAGCTTCTTTAGTCTCCGGGACAGGGGCACTGAAGCTTTCTTT
13,TRBJ2-1,TRBD2,TRBV12-3/TRBV12-4,NA,CASSLEASGPKFF,TGTGCCAGCAGTTTAGAGGCTAGCGGGCCGAAGTTCTTC
15,TRBJ2-3,NA,TRBV20-1,many,CSARDGGGAVDTQYF,TGCAGTGCTAGAGATGGGGGGGGGGCGGTAGATACGCAGTATTTT
13,TRBJ1-5,TRBD1,TRBV19,many,CASSPRQGQPQHF,TGTGCCAGTAGTCCACGACAGGGTCAGCCCCAGCATTTT
14,TRBJ1-2,NA,TRBV5-1,many,CASSPHQVNYGYTF,TGCGCCAGCAGCCCTCACCAGGTTAACTATGGCTACACCTTC
14,TRBJ2-2,TRBD1,TRBV5-1,NA,CASSFGQDPGELFF,TGCGCCAGCAGCTTCGGACAGGACCCCGGGGAGCTGTTTTTT
8,TRBJ1-1,NA,TRBV20-1,many,CSADEAFF,TGCAGTGCTGATGAAGCTTTCTTT
13,TRBJ2-3,NA,TRBV3-1,many,CASSQERQTTQYF,TGTGCCAGCAGCCAAGAACGCCAGACTACGCAGTATTTT
13,TRBJ1-2,TRBD1,TRBV29-1,many,CSAAGQGNYGYTF,TGCAGCGCTGCGGGACAGGGGAACTATGGCTACACCTTC
14,TRBJ1-2,NA,TRBV2,many,CASLLGAAFDGYTF,TGTGCCAGCCTCCTGGGGGCGGCGTTCGATGGCTACACCTTC
12,TRBJ1-5,NA,TRBV15,many,CATSRGNQPQHF,TGTGCCACCAGCAGGGGCAATCAGCCCCAGCATTTT
14,TRBJ2-1,TRBD2,TRBV24-1,many,CATSDSGLAPRQFF,TGTGCCACCAGTGATTCGGGACTAGCGCCTCGACAGTTCTTC
13,TRBJ1-2,NA,TRBV2,many,CASSEELNYGYTF,TGTGCCAGCAGTGAAGAGCTTAACTATGGCTACACCTTC
16,TRBJ2-1,NA,TRBV24-1,many,CATSDLAQQGTNEQFF,TGTGCCACCAGTGATTTAGCCCAACAGGGGACTAATGAGCAGTTCTTC
15,TRBJ2-1,NA,TRBV15,many,CATSSSGRSYNEQFF,TGTGCCACCAGCAGTTCGGGACGGAGCTATAATGAGCAGTTCTTC
12,TRBJ2-1,NA,TRBV20-1,many,CSASGLWGEQFF,TGCAGTGCTAGTGGGCTCTGGGGTGAGCAGTTCTTC
13,TRBJ2-4,NA,TRBV7-8,many,CASSLGPRDTVYF,TGTGCCAGCAGCTTAGGGCCCCGGGACACCGTGTACTTC
14,TRBJ2-5,NA,TRBV12-5,NA,CASASRTSQETQYF,TGTGCTAGTGCCTCCCGGACATCGCAAGAGACCCAGTACTTC
12,TRBJ2-7,NA,TRBV29-1,many,CSVEDLAYEQYF,TGCAGCGTTGAAGATCTTGCATACGAGCAGTACTTC
16,TRBJ2-7,NA,TRBV5-1,many,CASSTGSLNSGDEQYF,TGCGCCAGCAGTACGGGGTCCCTAAATAGTGGGGACGAGCAGTACTTC
16,TRBJ2-1,TRBD2,TRBV20-1,NA,CCARSSGRGANNEQFF,TGCTGTGCTAGGTCCTCCGGGCGGGGGGCTAACAATGAGCAGTTCTTC
15,TRBJ2-7,TRBD1,TRBV3-1,many,CASTHGQGSGDEQYF,TGTGCCAGCACTCATGGACAGGGGAGTGGAGACGAGCAGTACTTC
16,TRBJ1-1,NA,TRBV27,many,CASSLLGRGAGTEAFF,TGTGCCAGCAGTTTATTGGGTCGGGGGGCTGGCACTGAAGCTTTCTTT
15,TRBJ2-7,TRBD2,TRBV12-3/TRBV12-4,many,CASRTSGGGIYEQYF,TGTGCCAGCAGGACTAGCGGGGGGGGCATTTACGAGCAGTACTTC
15,TRBJ2-3,TRBD2,TRBV20-1,many,CSASGTSGETDTQYF,TGCAGTGCCTCCGGGACTAGCGGGGAGACAGATACGCAGTATTTT
15,TRBJ1-1,NA,TRBV5-1,many,CASSPQIGSNTEAFF,TGCGCCAGCAGCCCCCAAATAGGCTCTAACACTGAAGCTTTCTTT
16,TRBJ1-4,NA,TRBV28,many,CASSPYGRGKNEKLFF,TGTGCCAGCAGTCCATACGGACGGGGAAAAAATGAAAAACTGTTTTTT